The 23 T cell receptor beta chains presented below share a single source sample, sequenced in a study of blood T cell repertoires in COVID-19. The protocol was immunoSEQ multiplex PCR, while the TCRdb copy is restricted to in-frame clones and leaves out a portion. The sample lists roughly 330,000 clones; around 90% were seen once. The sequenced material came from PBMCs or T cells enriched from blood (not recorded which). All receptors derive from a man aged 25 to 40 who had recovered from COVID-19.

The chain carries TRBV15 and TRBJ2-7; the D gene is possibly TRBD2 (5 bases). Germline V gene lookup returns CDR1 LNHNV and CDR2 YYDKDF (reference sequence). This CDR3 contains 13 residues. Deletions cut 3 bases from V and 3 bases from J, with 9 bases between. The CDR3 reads CATSSGVFYEQYF. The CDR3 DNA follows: TGTGCCACCAGCAGCGGGGTTTTCTACGAGCAGTACTTC.

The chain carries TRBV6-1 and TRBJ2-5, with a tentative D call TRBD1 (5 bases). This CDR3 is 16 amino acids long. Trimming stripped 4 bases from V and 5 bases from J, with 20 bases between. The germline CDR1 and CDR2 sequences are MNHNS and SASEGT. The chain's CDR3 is CASSAPTVSWGETQYF. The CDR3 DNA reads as TGTGCCAGCAGTGCCCCGACTGTTTCTTGGGGCGAGACCCAGTACTTC.

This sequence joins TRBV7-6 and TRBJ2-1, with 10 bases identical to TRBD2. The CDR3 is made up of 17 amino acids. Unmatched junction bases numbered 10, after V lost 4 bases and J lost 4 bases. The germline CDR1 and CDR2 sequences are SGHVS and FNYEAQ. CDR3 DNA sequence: TGTGCCAGCAGCTCCTCTTTAGCGGGGGGATCGTACAATGAGCAGTTCTTC. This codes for CASSSSLAGGSYNEQFF.

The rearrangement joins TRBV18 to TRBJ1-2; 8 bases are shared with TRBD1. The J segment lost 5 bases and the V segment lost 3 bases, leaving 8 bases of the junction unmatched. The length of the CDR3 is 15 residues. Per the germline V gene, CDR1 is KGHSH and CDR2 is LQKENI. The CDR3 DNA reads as TGTGCCAGCTCACCCGGGGACAGGTCTTTTTATGGCTACACCTTC. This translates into CASSPGDRSFYGYTF.

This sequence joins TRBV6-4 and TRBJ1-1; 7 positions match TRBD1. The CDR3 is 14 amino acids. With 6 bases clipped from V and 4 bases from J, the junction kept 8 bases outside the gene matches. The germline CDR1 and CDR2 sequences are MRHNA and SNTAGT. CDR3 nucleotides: TGTGCCAGCAGGGACACTTACAGGGGCACTGAAGCTTTCTTT. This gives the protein CASRDTYRGTEAFF.

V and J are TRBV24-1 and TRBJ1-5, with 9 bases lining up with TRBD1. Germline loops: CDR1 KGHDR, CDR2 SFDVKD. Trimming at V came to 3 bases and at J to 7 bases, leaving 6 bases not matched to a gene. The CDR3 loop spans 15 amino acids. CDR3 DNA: TGTGCCACCAGTGATACAGGGGGCTCACGGCAGCCCCAGCATTTT. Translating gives CATSDTGGSRQPQHF.

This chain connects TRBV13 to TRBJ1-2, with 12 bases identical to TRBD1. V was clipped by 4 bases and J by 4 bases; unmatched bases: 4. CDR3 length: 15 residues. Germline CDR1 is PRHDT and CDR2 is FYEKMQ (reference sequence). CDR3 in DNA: TGTGCCAGCAGCTCCCGGGACAGGGGGCTCTATGGCTACACCTTC. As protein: CASSSRDRGLYGYTF. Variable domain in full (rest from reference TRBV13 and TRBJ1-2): AAGVIQSPRHLIKEKRETATLKCYPIPRHDTVYWYQQGPGQDPQFLISFYEKMQSDKGSIPDRFSAQQFSDYHSELNMSSLELGDSALYFCASSSRDRGLYGYTFGSGTRLTVV.

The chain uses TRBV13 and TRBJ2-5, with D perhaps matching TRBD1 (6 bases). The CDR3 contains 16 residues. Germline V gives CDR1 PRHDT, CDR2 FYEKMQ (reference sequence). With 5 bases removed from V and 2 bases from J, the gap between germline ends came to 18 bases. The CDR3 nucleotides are TGTGCCAGCAGCGGAGGCAGGGGCCGGCTACAAGAGACCCAGTACTTC. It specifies CASSGGRGRLQETQYF.

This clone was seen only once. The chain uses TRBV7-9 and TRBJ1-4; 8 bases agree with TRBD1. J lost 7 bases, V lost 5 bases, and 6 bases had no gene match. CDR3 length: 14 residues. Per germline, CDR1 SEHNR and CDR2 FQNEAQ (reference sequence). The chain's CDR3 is CASSQGTGGEKLFF. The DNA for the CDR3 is TGTGCCAGCAGCCAAGGGACAGGTGGTGAAAAACTGTTTTTT.

CDR3 DNA: TGTGCCAGCAGCTTGGACAGGGGGAAACCCTACGAGCAGTACTTC. Translated: CASSLDRGKPYEQYF. The genes are TRBV7-9 and TRBJ2-7, with 10 bases aligning to TRBD1. This CDR3 has 15 residues. The ends lost 3 bases at V and 2 bases at J; junction bases unmatched: 4. Germline V gene sequence: CDR1 SEHNR, CDR2 FQNEAQ (reference sequence).

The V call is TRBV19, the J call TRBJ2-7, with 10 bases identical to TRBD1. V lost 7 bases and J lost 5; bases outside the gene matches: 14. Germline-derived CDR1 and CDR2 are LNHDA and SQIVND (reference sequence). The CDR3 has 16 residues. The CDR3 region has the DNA TGTGCCAGTAAAGCAAGGCAGGGACAGGGGCCCCACGAGCAGTACTTC. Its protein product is CASKARQGQGPHEQYF.

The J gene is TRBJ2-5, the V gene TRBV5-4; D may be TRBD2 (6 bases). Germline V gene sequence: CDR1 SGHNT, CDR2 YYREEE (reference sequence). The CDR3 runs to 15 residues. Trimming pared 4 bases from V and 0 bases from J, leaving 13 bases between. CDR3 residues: CASSSKAGNQETQYF. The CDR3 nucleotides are TGTGCCAGCAGCAGCAAAGCGGGCAACCAAGAGACCCAGTACTTC.

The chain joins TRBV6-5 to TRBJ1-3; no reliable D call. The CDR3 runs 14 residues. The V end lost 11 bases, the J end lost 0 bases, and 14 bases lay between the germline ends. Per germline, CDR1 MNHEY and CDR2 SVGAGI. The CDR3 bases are TGTGCCTCTAGGGCGGGCGTCTCTGGAAACACCATATATTTT. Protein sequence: CASRAGVSGNTIYF.

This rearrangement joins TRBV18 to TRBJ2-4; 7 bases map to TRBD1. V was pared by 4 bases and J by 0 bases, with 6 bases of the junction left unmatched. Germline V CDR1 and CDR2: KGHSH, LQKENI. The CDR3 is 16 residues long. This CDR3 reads CASSLQGTLAKNIQYF. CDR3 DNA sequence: TGTGCCAGCTCACTACAGGGGACCTTAGCCAAAAACATTCAGTACTTC.

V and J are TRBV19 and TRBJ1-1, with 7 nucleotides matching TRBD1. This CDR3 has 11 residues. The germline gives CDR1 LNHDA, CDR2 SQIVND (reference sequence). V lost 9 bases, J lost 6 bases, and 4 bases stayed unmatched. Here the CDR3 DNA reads TGTGCCAGCAGAGACAGGGCTGAAGCTTTCTTT. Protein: CASRDRAEAFF. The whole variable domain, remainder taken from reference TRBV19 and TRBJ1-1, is DGGITQSPKYLFRKEGQNVTLSCEQNLNHDAMYWYRQDPGQGLRLIYYSQIVNDFQKGDIAEGYSVSREKKESFPLTVTSAQKNPTAFYLCASRDRAEAFFGQGTRLTVV.

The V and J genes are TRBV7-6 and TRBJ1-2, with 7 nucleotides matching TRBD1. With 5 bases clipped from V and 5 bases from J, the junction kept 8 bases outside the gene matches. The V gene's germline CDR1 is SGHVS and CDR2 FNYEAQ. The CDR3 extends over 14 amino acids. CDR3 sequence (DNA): TGTGCCAGCAGCCGCGGGGACAGAGGATATGGCTACACCTTC. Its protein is CASSRGDRGYGYTF.

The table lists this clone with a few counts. The DNA for the CDR3 is TGTGCCACCGAGACGGCGGGAGGGGAAGCTTTCTTT. Encoded protein: CATETAGGEAFF. The chain links TRBV6-5 to TRBJ1-1, with D unclear. V was trimmed by 10 bases and J by 8 bases, leaving 17 bases between them. The CDR3 runs 12 residues. Per the germline V gene, CDR1 is MNHEY and CDR2 is SVGAGI.

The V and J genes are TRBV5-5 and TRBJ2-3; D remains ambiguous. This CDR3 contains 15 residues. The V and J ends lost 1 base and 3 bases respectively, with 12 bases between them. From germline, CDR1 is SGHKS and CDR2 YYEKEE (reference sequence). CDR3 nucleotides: TGTGCCAGCAGCTTGTTTGTGTTATCTACAGATACGCAGTATTTT. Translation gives CASSLFVLSTDTQYF.

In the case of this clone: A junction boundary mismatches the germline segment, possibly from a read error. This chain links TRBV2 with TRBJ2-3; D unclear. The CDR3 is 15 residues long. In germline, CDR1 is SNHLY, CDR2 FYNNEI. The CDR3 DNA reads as TGTGCCAGCAGCGAAGGACCCCGACACACAGATACGCAGTATTTT. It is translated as CASSEGPRHTDTQYF.

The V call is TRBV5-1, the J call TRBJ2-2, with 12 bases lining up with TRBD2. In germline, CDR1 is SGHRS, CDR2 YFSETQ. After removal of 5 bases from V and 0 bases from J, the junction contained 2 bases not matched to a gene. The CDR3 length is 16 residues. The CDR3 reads CASRTSGGTNTGELFF. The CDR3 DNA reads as TGCGCCAGCAGGACTAGCGGGGGCACGAACACCGGGGAGCTGTTTTTT.

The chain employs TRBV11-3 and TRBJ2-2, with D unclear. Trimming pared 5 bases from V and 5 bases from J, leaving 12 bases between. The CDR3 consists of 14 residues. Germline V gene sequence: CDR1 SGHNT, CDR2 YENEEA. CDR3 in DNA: TGTGCCAGCAGCCGCCGGGTCGATACCGGGGAGCTGTTTTTT. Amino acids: CASSRRVDTGELFF.

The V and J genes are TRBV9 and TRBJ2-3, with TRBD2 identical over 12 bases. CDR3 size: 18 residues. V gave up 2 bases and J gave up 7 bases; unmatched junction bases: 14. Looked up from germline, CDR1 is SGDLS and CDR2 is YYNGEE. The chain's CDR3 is CASSVPGASGGDRYTQYF. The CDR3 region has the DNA TGTGCCAGCAGCGTCCCAGGGGCTAGCGGGGGGGATAGGTATACGCAGTATTTT.

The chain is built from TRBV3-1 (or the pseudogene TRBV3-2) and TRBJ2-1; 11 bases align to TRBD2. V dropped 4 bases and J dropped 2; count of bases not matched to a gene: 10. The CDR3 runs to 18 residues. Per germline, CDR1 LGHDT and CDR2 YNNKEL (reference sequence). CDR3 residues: CASSLTQGLAAPYNEQFF. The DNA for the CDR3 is TGTGCCAGCAGCCTAACCCAGGGACTAGCGGCCCCCTACAATGAGCAGTTCTTC.